This T cell receptor beta chain was identified in a study of T cells in pancreatic ductal adenocarcinoma. Study observations and caveats: Tumor samples had fewer productive templates and approximately 7.9-fold fewer unique clonotypes than blood. Tumors hold more CD45RO+ effector T cells, which may bias toward lower diversity. The resected cohort was biased toward the minority with early-stage disease. Tumor and blood clonality did not differ significantly, about 0.11 versus 0.072.

This CDR3 is built from 12 residues. Germline lookup yields CDR1 MNHEY and CDR2 SMNVEV (reference sequence). V lost 6 bases and J lost 6, with 9 bases in between. Details on this clone: Its antigen is unknown.

Using immunoSEQ multiplex PCR, the repertoire was profiled, and TCRdb retains in-frame clones only, with some absent. The data hold tens of thousands of clones, with around 90% observed a single time. The selected patients with pancreatic ductal adenocarcinoma had surgery but no neoadjuvant therapy. The V call is TRBV27, the J call TRBJ2-1; D unclear. The TCR sequence derives from a human donor with pancreatic ductal adenocarcinoma. The sample consisted of PBMCs. CDR3 region: CASSRTGNEQFF. As DNA, the CDR3 is TGTGCCAGCAGCCGGACGGGCAATGAGCAGTTCTTC.